The 4 T cell receptor beta chains in this list originate from one sample, sequenced in a study of T cell repertoires in cytomegalovirus infection. What these receptors recognize is not known. In TCRdb, the reads were re-called with MiXCR into one record per CDR3 protein. The sample has roughly 990,000 distinct CDR3 sequences, 31% seen once; the top ten hold around an eighth. The sample consisted of cultured CD8+ T cells from PBMCs, taken from culture after CMV antigen stimulation. The receptors were sampled from a human donor in good health (CMV status not recorded). Some clones in this sample may be carry-over from other donors' samples.

This clonotype was observed a handful of times. The rearrangement links TRBV7-9 to TRBJ2-3; 11 nucleotides line up with TRBD1. The CDR3 sequence is 15 residues long. Germline V CDR1 and CDR2: SEHNR, FQNEAQ (reference sequence). Trimming at V came to 6 bases and at J to 4 bases, leaving 6 bases not matched to a gene. CDR3 amino acids: CASRAGTGGPDTQYF. The CDR3 coding sequence is TGTGCCAGCAGGGCCGGGACAGGGGGACCAGATACGCAGTATTTT. The full variable domain, with the rest looked up from reference TRBV7-9 and TRBJ2-3, is DTGVSQNPRHKITKRGQNVTFRCDPISEHNRLYWYRQTLGQGPEFLTYFQNEAQLEKSRLLSDRFSAERPKGSFSTLEIQRTEQGDSAMYLCASRAGTGGPDTQYFGPGTRLTVL.

The V call is TRBV9, the J call TRBJ2-3, with TRBD2 identical over 8 bases. This CDR3 has 18 residues. Per germline, CDR1 SGDLS and CDR2 YYNGEE. The J segment lost 0 bases and the V segment lost 4 bases, leaving 13 bases of the junction unmatched. CDR3 bases: TGTGCCAGCAGCTTGTCCCCACGCGGGGGGACGAGCACAGATACGCAGTATTTT. Translation gives CASSLSPRGGTSTDTQYF.

The rearrangement links TRBV10-3 to TRBJ2-6; 8 bases align to TRBD1. Trimming cost V 6 bases and J 2 bases; bases outside gene matches: 6. The CDR3 is 16 amino acids. The V gene's germline CDR1 is ENHRY and CDR2 SYGVKD. The CDR3 reads CAIRTQGATGANVLTF. The CDR3 region has the DNA TGTGCCATCAGAACGCAGGGGGCTACTGGGGCCAACGTCCTGACTTTC.

The CDR3 region has the DNA TGTGCCAGCAGCCAGATCACGGCCGTCGGGGAGACCCAGTACTTC. It translates to CASSQITAVGETQYF. This chain uses TRBV11-2 with TRBJ2-5; the D is unclear. V was clipped by 5 bases and J by 5 bases, with 18 bases between them. This CDR3 has 15 residues. Germline CDR1 SGHAT, CDR2 FQNNGV.